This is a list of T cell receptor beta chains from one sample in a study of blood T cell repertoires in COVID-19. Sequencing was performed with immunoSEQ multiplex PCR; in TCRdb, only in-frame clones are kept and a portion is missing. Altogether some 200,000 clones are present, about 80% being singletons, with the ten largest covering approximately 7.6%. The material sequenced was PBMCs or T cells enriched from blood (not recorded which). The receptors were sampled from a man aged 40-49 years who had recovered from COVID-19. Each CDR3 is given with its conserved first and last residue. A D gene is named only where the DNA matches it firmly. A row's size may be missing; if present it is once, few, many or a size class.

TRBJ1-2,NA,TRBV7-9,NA,TGTGCCAGCAGCTTAGTTGGGCAGGGTATCAGCTACACCTTC,CASSLVGQGISYTF
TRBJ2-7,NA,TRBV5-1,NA,TGCGCCAGCAGCTTGTTAACAGGCTACGAGCAGTACTTC,CASSLLTGYEQYF
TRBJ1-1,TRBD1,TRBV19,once,TGTGCCAGTAGTGTTACCGGGACAGGGTATACTGAAGCTTTCTTT,CASSVTGTGYTEAFF
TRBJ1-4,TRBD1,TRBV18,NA,TGTGCCAGCTCACCACCGGGACAGCTTAATGAAAAACTGTTTTTT,CASSPPGQLNEKLFF
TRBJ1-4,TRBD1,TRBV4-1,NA,TGCGCCAGCAGCCAAGGGACAGGCGTTGTTGAAAAACTGTTTTTT,CASSQGTGVVEKLFF
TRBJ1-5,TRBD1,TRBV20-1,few,TGCAGTGCTAGTCAGGTTTCAGTCCAGGGGGCGGCTCAGCCCCAGCATTTT,CSASQVSVQGAAQPQHF
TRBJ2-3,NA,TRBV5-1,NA,TGCGCCAGCAGCAATCTAGCTGGTGATACGCAGTATTTT,CASSNLAGDTQYF
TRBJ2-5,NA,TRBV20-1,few,TGCAGTGCTAGTAACGGGGGAGAGACCCAGTACTTC,CSASNGGETQYF
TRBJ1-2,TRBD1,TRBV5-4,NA,TGTGCCAGCAGTTCCGGGACAGATCTCTATGGCTACACCTTC,CASSSGTDLYGYTF
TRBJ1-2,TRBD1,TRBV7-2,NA,TGTGCCAGCAGCTATAATCAGGGGGCGAACGGCTACACCTTC,CASSYNQGANGYTF
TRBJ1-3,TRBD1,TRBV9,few,TGTGCCAGCAGCGCTAACAGGGGGCTCTCTGGAAACACCATATATTTT,CASSANRGLSGNTIYF
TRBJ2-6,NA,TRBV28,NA,TGTGCCAGCAACCGGGGTTCTGTCTCTGGGGCCAACGTCCTGACTTTC,CASNRGSVSGANVLTF
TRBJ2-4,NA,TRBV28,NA,TGTGCCAGCAGTCCTAGAGATTTAGCCAAAAACATTCAGTACTTC,CASSPRDLAKNIQYF
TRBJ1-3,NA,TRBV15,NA,TGTGCCACCAGCCCCGTCGAAGGGGATAGAAACACCATATATTTT,CATSPVEGDRNTIYF
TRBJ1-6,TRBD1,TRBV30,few,TGTGCCTGGCTTCGACAGGGTGCTTCACCCCTCCACTTT,CAWLRQGASPLHF
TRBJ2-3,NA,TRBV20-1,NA,TGCAGTGCTAGAATCGGAGATACGCAGTATTTT,CSARIGDTQYF
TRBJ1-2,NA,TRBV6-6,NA,TGTGCCAGCAGTTACGGAACAGGATTAAACTATGGCTACACCTTC,CASSYGTGLNYGYTF
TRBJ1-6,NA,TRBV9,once,TGTGCCAGCAGCTCGTCAGACAGTCTTAATTCACCCCTCCACTTT,CASSSSDSLNSPLHF
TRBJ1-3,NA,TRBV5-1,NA,TGCGCCAGCAGCTTGTCTGGCGGGGGGCGAAACACCATATATTTT,CASSLSGGGRNTIYF
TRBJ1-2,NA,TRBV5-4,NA,TGTGCCAGCAGCTTGGTACGGGGATCTGACTATGGCTACACCTTC,CASSLVRGSDYGYTF
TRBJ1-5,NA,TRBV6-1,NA,TGTGCCAGCAGTGAAGTGCGGGCGGGTCAGCCCCAGCATTTT,CASSEVRAGQPQHF
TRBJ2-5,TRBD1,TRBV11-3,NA,TGTGCCAGCAGCTTAGAGGGACAGCCACAAGAGACCCAGTACTTC,CASSLEGQPQETQYF
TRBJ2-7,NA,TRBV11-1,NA,TGTGCCAGCAGCTACAACAGGGACTACGAGCAGTACTTC,CASSYNRDYEQYF
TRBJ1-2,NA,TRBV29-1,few,TGCAGCGTCCGCGAGGGTTACTATGGCTACACCTTC,CSVREGYYGYTF
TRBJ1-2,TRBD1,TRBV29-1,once,TGCAGCGTTCCCCGGGACAGGGCGCGGTGGTATGGCTACACCTTC,CSVPRDRARWYGYTF
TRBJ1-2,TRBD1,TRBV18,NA,TGTGCCAGCTCACCTCTGGACAGGGATTATGGCTACACCTTC,CASSPLDRDYGYTF
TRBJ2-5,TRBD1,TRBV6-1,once,TGTGCCAGCAGTGAGGACAGGGAGACCCAGTACTTC,CASSEDRETQYF
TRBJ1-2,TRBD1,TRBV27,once,TGTGCCAGCAGTTTGGGGACAGGGGCTGGCTACACCTTC,CASSLGTGAGYTF
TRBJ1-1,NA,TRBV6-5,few,TGTGCCAGCAGGTCGTCCCCAAGTGCGGCTTTCTTT,CASRSSPSAAFF
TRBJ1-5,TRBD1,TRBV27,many,TGTGCCAGCAGAAAGGGGACAGCCAGCAATCAGCCCCAGCATTTT,CASRKGTASNQPQHF
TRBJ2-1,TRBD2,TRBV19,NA,TGTGCCAGTAGTGTTAGACTAGCGGGGGCGGGTGGTGAGCAGTTCTTC,CASSVRLAGAGGEQFF
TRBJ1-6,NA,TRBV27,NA,TGTGCCAGCAGCTTAGCCCCGGGTCTTCTGGCGAATTCACCCCTCCACTTT,CASSLAPGLLANSPLHF
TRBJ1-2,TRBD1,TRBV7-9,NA,TGTGCCAGCAGCTTACAAGCAGGGGGCTATGGCTACACCTTC,CASSLQAGGYGYTF
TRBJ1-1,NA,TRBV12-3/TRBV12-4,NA,TGTGCCAGCAAGGGGTATATGAACACTGAAGCTTTCTTT,CASKGYMNTEAFF
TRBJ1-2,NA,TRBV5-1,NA,TGCGCCAGCAGCGGAGCTAACTATGGCTACACCTTC,CASSGANYGYTF
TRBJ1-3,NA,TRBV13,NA,TGTGCCAGCAGTCTAATCTCTGGAAACACCATATATTTT,CASSLISGNTIYF
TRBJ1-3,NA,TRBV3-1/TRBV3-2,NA,TGTGCCAGCAGCCAAGGGGGTAGGGGGAGCTCTGGAAACACCATATATTTT,CASSQGGRGSSGNTIYF
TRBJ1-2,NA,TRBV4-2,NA,TGTGCCAGCAGCCAAGGGGAAGGAGGGGTGGTCTATGGCTACACCTTC,CASSQGEGGVVYGYTF
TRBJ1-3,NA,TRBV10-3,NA,TGTGCCATCAGGGACACCTACTCTGGAAACACCATATATTTT,CAIRDTYSGNTIYF
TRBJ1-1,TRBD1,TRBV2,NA,TGTGCCAGCCTCACCCAGGGGGCGCGAACTGAAGCTTTCTTT,CASLTQGARTEAFF
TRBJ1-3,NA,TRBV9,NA,TGTGCCAGCAGCGTAGAGGTCCGAGGGTCTGGAAACACCATATATTTT,CASSVEVRGSGNTIYF
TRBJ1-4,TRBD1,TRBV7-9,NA,TGTGCCAGCAGCTCCGTGGGACAGGAGAGACTGTTTTTT,CASSSVGQERLFF
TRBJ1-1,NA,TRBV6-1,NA,TGTGCCAGCAGTGAGGCAGGCGACACTGAAGCTTTCTTT,CASSEAGDTEAFF
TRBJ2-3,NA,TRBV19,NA,TGTGCCAGTAGTCCCCGGCGTGGAGGTTCTAGCACAGATACGCAGTATTTT,CASSPRRGGSSTDTQYF
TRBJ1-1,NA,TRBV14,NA,TGTGCCAGCAGCCAGGGAGTTAGCACTGAAGCTTTCTTT,CASSQGVSTEAFF
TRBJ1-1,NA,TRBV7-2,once,TGTGCCAGCAGCTTACGGGGTGAGAACACTGAAGCTTTCTTT,CASSLRGENTEAFF
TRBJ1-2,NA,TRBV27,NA,TGTGCCAGCAGTTTAGAGAGAGGCTATGGCTACACCTTC,CASSLERGYGYTF
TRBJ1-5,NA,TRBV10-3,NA,TGTGCCATAAGCAGGGAGGGGGGCAATCAGCCCCAGCATTTT,CAISREGGNQPQHF
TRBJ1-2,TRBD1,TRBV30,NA,TGTGCTTGGGACAGTTTTTTCTATGGCTACACCTTC,CAWDSFFYGYTF
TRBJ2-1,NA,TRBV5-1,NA,TGCGCCAGCAGTTTTACCCTCAGGACAGTTAGCTCCTACAATGAGCAGTTCTTC,CASSFTLRTVSSYNEQFF